The 13 T cell receptor beta chains given below trace back to one sample, sequenced in a study of blood T cell repertoires in COVID-19. TCRdb keeps only in-frame clones here, not all; method: immunoSEQ multiplex PCR. The sample carries more than 75,000 clones, 85% to 90% recorded once. Sample: peripheral blood. The receptors were gathered from a woman aged 80 or over with acute or convalescent COVID-19.

The chain employs TRBV6-1 and TRBJ1-2, with a weak D call TRBD1 (5 bases). Per the germline V gene, CDR1 is MNHNS and CDR2 is SASEGT. The CDR3 runs to 13 residues. Trimming took 0 bases from V and 7 from J, leaving 9 bases between them. CDR3 bases: TGTGCCAGCAGTGAAGCGCAGGGTGGTGGCTACACCTTC. This encodes CASSEAQGGGYTF.

V gene TRBV6-5 combines with J gene TRBJ2-1, with TRBD2 identical over 8 bases. The CDR3 has 15 residues. Germline CDR1 and CDR2: MNHEY and SVGAGI. Trimming removed 6 bases from V and 6 bases from J; junction bases left unmatched: 10. CDR3 amino acids: CASSLGLAGTNEQFF. The DNA of the CDR3 is TGTGCCAGCAGCCTGGGGCTAGCGGGTACCAATGAGCAGTTCTTC.

The CDR3 DNA reads TGTGCCAGCACGAGCCCCCTCCTAGCGGGGGGGGTTGGAACCGGGGAGCTGTTTTTT. Translating it yields CASTSPLLAGGVGTGELFF. The chain uses TRBV27 and TRBJ2-2, with 12 bases lining up with TRBD2. The CDR3 is 19 amino acids. V dropped 7 bases and J dropped 5; count of bases not matched to a gene: 17. Germline CDR1 reads MNHEY; CDR2 reads SMNVEV (reference sequence).

The chain has TRBV30 and TRBJ2-2; tentative D call: TRBD2 (5 bases). The CDR3 contains 14 residues. The ends were cut back, 5 bases at V and 3 bases at J, with 13 bases in the middle. CDR1 is GTSNPN and CDR2 is SVGIG in the germline V gene (reference sequence). For the CDR3, the DNA is TGTGCCTGGGGAACGGGGTCGGACACCGGGGAGCTGTTTTTT. Encoded protein: CAWGTGSDTGELFF.

The rearrangement links TRBV28 to TRBJ2-2, with TRBD2 as a possible D gene (5 bases). The ends were cut back, 1 base at V and 8 bases at J, with 14 bases in the middle. The CDR3 totals 15 residues. In germline, CDR1 is MDHEN, CDR2 SYDVKM. The CDR3 DNA is TGTGCCAGCAGTTTATCAGATTCTGGGGAGGGGGAGCTGTTTTTT. Amino acid sequence: CASSLSDSGEGELFF.

The DNA of the CDR3 is TGTGCCAGCAGTAGACAGGGGAACACTGAAGCTTTCTTT. Protein product: CASSRQGNTEAFF. V and J are TRBV27 and TRBJ1-1, with 7 nucleotides matching TRBD1. CDR1 MNHEY and CDR2 SMNVEV come from the germline V gene (reference sequence). This CDR3 contains 13 residues. V shed 5 bases and J 1 base; nucleotides not matched to a gene: 1.

This clone has only one observation. The rearrangement uses TRBV6-7 and TRBJ2-1; TRBD2 is a possible D gene (5 bases). TRBV6-7 is an ORF, with its function uncertain. The V and J ends lost 6 bases and 4 bases respectively, with 10 bases between them. The CDR3 has 13 residues. CDR3 sequence reads: CASRDYGYNEQFF. As DNA, the CDR3 is TGTGCCAGCAGAGACTACGGGTACAATGAGCAGTTCTTC.

The chain carries TRBV7-2 and TRBJ1-5; no firm D call. The CDR3 runs to 14 residues. Trimming removed 1 base from V and 9 bases from J, with 13 bases in between. CDR1 is SGHTA and CDR2 is FQGNSA in the germline V gene. As DNA, the CDR3 is TGTGCCAGCAGCTTAGGTCGAAGGGAGGGGCCCCAGCATTTT. As protein: CASSLGRREGPQHF.

The chain carries TRBV6-1 and TRBJ1-1; the D gene is possibly TRBD1 (6 bases). The germline gives CDR1 MNHNS, CDR2 SASEGT. This CDR3 is built from 16 residues. V was pared by 2 bases and J by 1 base, with 14 bases between. The CDR3 spells CASSENRVLRNTEAFF. The CDR3 DNA reads TGTGCCAGCAGTGAAAACAGGGTTCTGAGGAACACTGAAGCTTTCTTT.

This chain links TRBV29-1 with TRBJ2-3; D remains ambiguous. Looked up from germline, CDR1 is SQVTM and CDR2 is ANQGSEA. CDR3 length equals 14 residues. V was pared by 3 bases and J by 0 bases, with 10 bases between. The CDR3 spells CSVEGSSSTDTQYF. For the CDR3, the DNA is TGCAGCGTTGAGGGCAGCTCAAGCACAGATACGCAGTATTTT.

The genes are TRBV2 and TRBJ1-1; D not resolved. This CDR3 is built from 13 residues. Germline V gene lookup returns CDR1 SNHLY and CDR2 FYNNEI. V lost 4 bases and J 0 bases, leaving 6 bases between the germline ends. CDR3 coding DNA: TGTGCCAGCAGTGGGAGTGTGAACACTGAAGCTTTCTTT. Its protein product is CASSGSVNTEAFF.

V usage is TRBV7-8 and J usage is TRBJ1-2; weak D call: TRBD1 (5 bases). CDR3 length equals 14 residues. Germline V gives CDR1 SGHVS, CDR2 FQNEAQ. Trimming took 2 bases from V and 6 from J, leaving 13 bases between them. The CDR3: CASSLTDQGNGYTF. In nucleotides, the CDR3 is TGTGCCAGCAGCTTAACGGACCAGGGCAATGGCTACACCTTC. The whole variable domain, remainder taken from reference TRBV7-8 and TRBJ1-2, is GAGVSQSPRYKVAKRGQDVALRCDPISGHVSLFWYQQALGQGPEFLTYFQNEAQLDKSGLPSDRFFAERPEGSVSTLKIQRTQQEDSAVYLCASSLTDQGNGYTFGSGTRLTVV.

The chain recombines TRBV6-1 with TRBJ2-2; unclear D gene. Germline CDR1 reads MNHNS; CDR2 reads SASEGT. CDR3 length: 14 residues. V lost 0 bases, J lost 5 bases, and 7 bases lay in between. The CDR3 loop is CASSEAGITGELFF. CDR3 sequence (DNA): TGTGCCAGCAGTGAAGCGGGCATAACCGGGGAGCTGTTTTTT.